The source of this T cell receptor (beta chain) is a study of early T cells in non-severe SARS-CoV-2 infection. Study at large: Bulk RNA isolated from unsorted whole blood underwent sequencing; chains were not paired.

The ends were cut back, 6 bases at V and 5 bases at J, with 25 bases in the middle. The CDR3 contains 18 residues. Germline V gene lookup returns CDR1 MNHEY and CDR2 SVGAGI. The TCR library protocol attached unique molecular identifiers to the individual cDNA molecules. TCRdb called the 5' RACE reads again in MiXCR, with one record for every CDR3 protein. This table holds approximately 57,000 distinct CDR3 sequences, around an eighth found once. Whole-study results and caveats: Database matching using VDJdb favored anti-spike CD8 responses, with private and CD4 specificities left missing.

In this sample, this clonotype turned up a few times. Its antigen is undetermined. This clonotype was sampled from an adult who was a healthcare worker with PCR-confirmed SARS-CoV-2 infection or an uninfected control (not recorded which). Specimen: whole blood. This chain links TRBV6-5 with TRBJ2-2; D is perhaps TRBD2 (5 bases). The CDR3 is CASSPSRPAGLKTGELFF. The CDR3 region has the DNA TGTGCCAGCAGCCCCTCCCGGCCCGCGGGCTTGAAAACCGGGGAGCTGTTTTTT.